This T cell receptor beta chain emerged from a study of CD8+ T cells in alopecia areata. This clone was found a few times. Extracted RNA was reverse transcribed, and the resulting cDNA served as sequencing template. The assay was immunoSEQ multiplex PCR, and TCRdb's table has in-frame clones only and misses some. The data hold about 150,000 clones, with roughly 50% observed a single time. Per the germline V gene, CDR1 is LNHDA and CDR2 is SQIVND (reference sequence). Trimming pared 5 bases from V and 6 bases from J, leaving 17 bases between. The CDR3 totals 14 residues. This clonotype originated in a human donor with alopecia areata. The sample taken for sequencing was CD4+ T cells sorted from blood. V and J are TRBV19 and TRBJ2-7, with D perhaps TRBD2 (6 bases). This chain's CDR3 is CASSRLADSIEQYF. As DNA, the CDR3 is TGTGCCAGTAGTCGGTTAGCGGATAGTATCGAGCAGTACTTC.